The entry below gives a single T cell receptor beta chain sequence along with its context. TRAV- and TRBV-specific primers primed first-strand cDNA, covering alpha and beta chains. Both a constant-region primer and a V-primer adapter served to amplify TCRs across 20 to 25 PCR cycles. Each CDR3 protein gets one entry after TCRdb re-called the reads with MiXCR. The sample records around 79,000 distinct CDR3 sequences, 18% being singletons. The sample's time point: before trial treatment. This entry comes from a study of low-dose radiotherapy and immunotherapy resistance in tumors. Study as a whole: Cohort 1 patients were irradiated with 0.5 Gy fractions every 2 weeks to 6.5 Gy total. Patients received 300 mg of oral aspirin each day across four cycles, commencing on cycle 1 day 1. Individuals in Cohort 2 had 1 Gy per fraction every two weeks, adding up to 13 Gy over 26 weeks.

The CDR3 is made up of 17 amino acids. Trimming at V came to 7 bases and at J to 4 bases, leaving 8 bases not matched to a gene. The chain uses TRBV12-3 or TRBV12-4 and TRBJ2-1, with TRBD2 identical over 15 bases. The TCR was taken from a male donor with prostate cancer. The specimen comprised PBMCs, sampled before treatment. CDR3 DNA sequence: TGTGCCAGCACTTCAGGACTAGCGGGAGGGATGTACAATGAGCAGTTCTTC. Translation: CASTSGLAGGMYNEQFF.